The rows below give T cell receptor beta chains drawn from one sample of a study of human T cells and chemical hapten exposure. One entry per CDR3 protein, called by TCRdb with MiXCR from the RACE reads. The profile shows roughly 120,000 distinct CDR3 sequences, around 10% of them singletons. The sample here was whole blood, taken in connection with sensitization to the hapten diphenylcyclopropenone (DPC). All receptors derive from a woman between 45 and 65 years old with alopecia areata. Some clones in this sample may be carry-over from other donors' samples. Both conserved end residues are part of each CDR3. A D gene is named only where the DNA matches it firmly. Rows may omit the clone size; those that give it use once, few, many or a size class.

J | V | D | size | CDR3 | DNA
TRBJ2-1 | TRBV28 | NA | few | CASSPYKQGMEQFF | TGTGCCAGCAGCCCCTACAAACAGGGAATGGAGCAGTTCTTC
TRBJ1-3 | TRBV28 | NA | NA | CASTMGGSGNTIYF | TGTGCCAGCACCATGGGAGGCTCTGGAAACACCATATATTTT
TRBJ2-6 | TRBV5-4 | NA | NA | CASSFGVSGANVLTF | TGTGCCAGCAGCTTTGGGGTCTCTGGGGCCAACGTCCTGACTTTC
TRBJ1-4 | TRBV28 | NA | NA | CASFPRGKGEKLFF | TGTGCCAGCTTCCCCCGGGGAAAGGGTGAAAAACTGTTTTTT
TRBJ2-3 | TRBV9 | NA | NA | CASSFQVDTQYF | TGTGCCAGCAGCTTCCAGGTTGATACGCAGTATTTT
TRBJ2-7 | TRBV11-3 | TRBD1 | few | CASSGTGYEQYF | TGTGCCAGCAGCGGGACAGGCTACGAGCAGTACTTC
TRBJ1-1 | TRBV5-1 | NA | once | CASSLDAVRRIEAFF | TGCGCCAGCAGCTTGGATGCGGTCCGGAGGATTGAAGCTTTCTTT
TRBJ2-7 | TRBV13 | TRBD1 | few | CASSSRWDREYEQYF | TGTGCCAGCAGCTCCCGGTGGGACAGGGAATACGAGCAGTACTTC
TRBJ1-1 | TRBV12-3/TRBV12-4 | TRBD1 | many | CASWGQKNTEAFF | TGTGCCAGCTGGGGACAGAAGAACACTGAAGCTTTCTTT
TRBJ1-1 | TRBV28 | NA | once | CASSLVTDQNTEAFF | TGTGCCAGCAGTTTAGTCACGGACCAGAACACTGAAGCTTTCTTT
TRBJ2-1 | TRBV12-2 | NA | few | CASRLALSFPGDNNEQFF | TGTGCAAGTCGCTTAGCTCTCTCCTTTCCGGGAGACAACAATGAGCAGTTCTTC
TRBJ2-2 | TRBV7-6 | NA | few | CASSSRNPGELFF | TGTGCCAGCAGCAGCAGGAATCCCGGGGAGCTGTTTTTT
TRBJ2-1 | TRBV4-1 | TRBD2 | few | CASSQVQREYNEQFF | TGCGCCAGCAGCCAAGTACAGCGGGAGTACAATGAGCAGTTCTTC
TRBJ2-7 | TRBV5-4 | TRBD1 | few | CASSHDRGLSYEQYF | TGTGCCAGCAGTCACGACAGGGGGCTGTCCTACGAGCAGTACTTC
TRBJ2-5 | TRBV6-5 | NA | few | CASRLTAQETQYF | TGTGCCAGCAGATTGACAGCTCAAGAGACCCAGTACTTC
TRBJ2-2 | TRBV7-9 | NA | many | CASSLRVTGELFF | TGTGCCAGCAGTTTACGCGTAACCGGGGAGCTGTTTTTT
TRBJ2-6 | TRBV27 | NA | NA | CASSLYSGANVLTF | TGTGCCAGCAGTTTGTACTCTGGGGCCAACGTCCTGACTTTC
TRBJ1-1 | TRBV20-1 | NA | NA | CSAREVGAGHTEAFF | TGCAGTGCTAGAGAAGTTGGGGCAGGACACACTGAAGCTTTCTTT
TRBJ2-7 | TRBV20-1 | TRBD2 | few | CSAPGLAGGPGEQYF | TGCAGTGCCCCGGGACTAGCGGGGGGGCCAGGGGAGCAGTACTTC
TRBJ2-7 | TRBV20-1 | NA | few | CSARLDYEQYF | TGCAGTGCTAGACTTGACTACGAGCAGTACTTC
TRBJ2-1 | TRBV5-1 | TRBD1 | few | CASSLVGGHNEQFF | TGCGCCAGCAGCTTGGTAGGGGGCCACAATGAGCAGTTCTTC
TRBJ1-1 | TRBV11-2 | NA | NA | CASSLPGLEAFF | TGTGCCAGCAGCTTACCGGGACTTGAAGCTTTCTTT
TRBJ2-3 | TRBV28 | NA | many | CASSPHSTDTQYF | TGTGCCAGCAGTCCCCATAGCACAGATACGCAGTATTTT
TRBJ2-4 | TRBV7-2 | TRBD2 | few | CASSLGPSGNIQYF | TGTGCCAGCAGCTTAGGTCCTAGCGGTAACATTCAGTACTTC
TRBJ1-6 | TRBV5-1 | NA | NA | CASSSEGRNSPLHF | TGCGCCAGCAGCTCGGAGGGACGGAATTCACCCCTCCACTTT
TRBJ2-1 | TRBV7-9 | TRBD2 | few | CASSLVSGSSTEQFF | TGTGCCAGCAGCTTGGTGAGCGGGAGTAGTACTGAGCAGTTCTTC
TRBJ1-5 | TRBV6-2/TRBV6-3 | TRBD1 | few | CASSWTGGQPQHF | TGTGCCAGCAGTTGGACAGGGGGCCAGCCCCAGCATTTT
TRBJ1-5 | TRBV7-9 | NA | few | CASSSQLGRNQPQHF | TGTGCCAGCAGCTCCCAGTTAGGGCGCAATCAGCCCCAGCATTTT
TRBJ2-7 | TRBV28 | NA | few | CASTPKSSYEQYF | TGTGCCAGCACCCCCAAGTCCTCCTACGAGCAGTACTTC
TRBJ1-1 | TRBV2 | NA | few | CASDRQVTEAFF | TGTGCCAGCGATCGACAGGTGACTGAAGCTTTCTTT
TRBJ2-3 | TRBV5-1 | NA | NA | CASSGSDTQYF | TGCGCCAGCAGCGGTTCGGATACGCAGTATTTT
TRBJ1-6 | TRBV5-1 | TRBD1 | few | CASSLGTGSKVPLHF | TGCGCCAGCAGCTTGGGGACAGGGTCCAAGGTGCCCCTCCACTTT
TRBJ2-7 | TRBV10-3 | TRBD2 | few | CAIRTGLAGYEQYF | TGTGCCATCAGAACGGGACTAGCGGGATACGAGCAGTACTTC
TRBJ2-7 | TRBV5-1 | TRBD2 | NA | CASSLDTVAGSYEQYF | TGCGCCAGCAGCCTCGATACGGTAGCGGGAAGCTACGAGCAGTACTTC
TRBJ2-7 | TRBV10-3 | TRBD2 | many | CAISDKGGDSYEQYF | TGTGCCATCAGTGACAAGGGAGGGGACTCCTACGAGCAGTACTTC
TRBJ2-5 | TRBV7-2 | NA | NA | CASSLNFQETQYF | TGTGCCAGCAGCTTAAACTTTCAAGAGACCCAGTACTTC
TRBJ2-1 | TRBV12-3/TRBV12-4 | NA | many | CAGSRTYNEQFF | TGTGCCGGGTCTAGAACCTACAATGAGCAGTTCTTC
TRBJ2-7 | TRBV28 | NA | once | CASTRGSYEQYF | TGTGCCAGCACAAGGGGTTCCTACGAGCAGTACTTC
TRBJ2-2 | TRBV20-1 | TRBD2 | NA | CSADIAGGAGELFF | TGCAGTGCCGATATAGCGGGAGGGGCCGGGGAGCTGTTTTTT
TRBJ1-6 | TRBV6-5 | NA | many | CASSYRVGDSPLHF | TGTGCCAGCAGCTACAGGGTAGGCGATTCACCCCTCCACTTT
TRBJ2-7 | TRBV5-1 | NA | few | CASSLTSYEQYF | TGCGCCAGCAGCTTGACTAGCTACGAGCAGTACTTC
TRBJ1-2 | TRBV3-1 | TRBD1 | many | CASSFQGAAYGYTF | TGTGCCAGCAGCTTCCAGGGGGCCGCCTATGGCTACACCTTC
TRBJ2-2 | TRBV4-2 | NA | many | CASSPWASMTGELFF | TGTGCCAGCAGCCCCTGGGCTAGCATGACCGGGGAGCTGTTTTTT
TRBJ2-1 | TRBV5-1 | NA | NA | CASRRDEGYNEQFF | TGCGCCAGCAGACGGGACGAAGGTTACAATGAGCAGTTCTTC
TRBJ1-3 | TRBV5-1 | NA | once | CASSPRGQGQGNTIYF | TGCGCCAGCAGCCCACGCGGTCAGGGGCAGGGAAACACCATATATTTT
TRBJ2-7 | TRBV4-1 | TRBD2 | NA | CASSQVSGGAYEQYF | TGCGCCAGCAGCCAAGTTAGCGGGGGGGCTTACGAGCAGTACTTC
TRBJ1-3 | TRBV4-1 | NA | few | CASSQDLAGSSGNTIYF | TGCGCCAGCAGCCAAGATCTTGCAGGCTCCTCTGGAAACACCATATATTTT
TRBJ2-3 | TRBV6-5 | TRBD2 | many | CASIPQPGLADPDTQYF | TGTGCCAGCATTCCACAGCCGGGACTAGCGGACCCAGATACGCAGTATTTT
TRBJ1-6 | TRBV12-3/TRBV12-4 | TRBD1 | many | CASKGQGGSPYSPLHF | TGTGCCAGCAAAGGACAGGGGGGTTCACCCTATTCACCCCTCCACTTT
TRBJ2-7 | TRBV27 | NA | NA | CASSLSWGASSYEQYF | TGTGCCAGCAGTTTATCGTGGGGGGCCTCCTCCTACGAGCAGTACTTC
TRBJ1-3 | TRBV5-4 | NA | few | CASSRTPGGGNTIYF | TGTGCCAGCAGTCGTACTCCAGGAGGTGGAAACACCATATATTTT